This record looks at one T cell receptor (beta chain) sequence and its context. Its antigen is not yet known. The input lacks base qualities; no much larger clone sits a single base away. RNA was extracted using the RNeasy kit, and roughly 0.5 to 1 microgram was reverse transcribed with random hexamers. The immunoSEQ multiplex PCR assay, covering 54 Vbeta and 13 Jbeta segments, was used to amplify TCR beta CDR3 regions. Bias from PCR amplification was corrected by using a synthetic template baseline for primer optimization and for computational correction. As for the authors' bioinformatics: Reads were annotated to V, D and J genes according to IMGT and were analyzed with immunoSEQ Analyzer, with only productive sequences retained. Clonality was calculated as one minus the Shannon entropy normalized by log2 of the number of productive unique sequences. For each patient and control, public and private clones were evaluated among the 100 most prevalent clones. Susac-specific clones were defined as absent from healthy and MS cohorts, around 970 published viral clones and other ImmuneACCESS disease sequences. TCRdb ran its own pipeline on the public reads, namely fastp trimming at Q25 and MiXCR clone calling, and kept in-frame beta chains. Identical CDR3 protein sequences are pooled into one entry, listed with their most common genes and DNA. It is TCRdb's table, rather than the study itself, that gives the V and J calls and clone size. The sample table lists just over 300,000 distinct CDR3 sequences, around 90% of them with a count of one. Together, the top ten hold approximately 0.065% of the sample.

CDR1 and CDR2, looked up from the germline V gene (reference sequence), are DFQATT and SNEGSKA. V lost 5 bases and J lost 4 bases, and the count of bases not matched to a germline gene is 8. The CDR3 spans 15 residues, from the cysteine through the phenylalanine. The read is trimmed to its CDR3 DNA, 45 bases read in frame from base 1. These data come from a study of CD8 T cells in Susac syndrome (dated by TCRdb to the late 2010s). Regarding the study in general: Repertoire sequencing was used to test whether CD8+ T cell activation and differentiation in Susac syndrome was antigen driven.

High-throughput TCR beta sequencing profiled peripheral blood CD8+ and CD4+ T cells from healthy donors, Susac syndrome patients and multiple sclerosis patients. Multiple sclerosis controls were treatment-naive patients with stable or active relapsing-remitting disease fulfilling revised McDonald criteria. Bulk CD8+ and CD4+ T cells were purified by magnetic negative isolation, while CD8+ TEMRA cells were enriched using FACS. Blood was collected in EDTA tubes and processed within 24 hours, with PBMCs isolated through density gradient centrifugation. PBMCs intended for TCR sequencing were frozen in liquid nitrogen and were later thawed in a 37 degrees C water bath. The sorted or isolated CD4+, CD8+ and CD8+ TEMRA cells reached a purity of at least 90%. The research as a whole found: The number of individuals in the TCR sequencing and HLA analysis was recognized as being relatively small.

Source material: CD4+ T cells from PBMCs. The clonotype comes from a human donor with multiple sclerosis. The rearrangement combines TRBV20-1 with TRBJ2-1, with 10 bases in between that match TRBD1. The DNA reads TGCAGTGCTCGTGTCGGGACAGGGGAATACAATGAGCAGTTCTTC. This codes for CSARVGTGEYNEQFF.